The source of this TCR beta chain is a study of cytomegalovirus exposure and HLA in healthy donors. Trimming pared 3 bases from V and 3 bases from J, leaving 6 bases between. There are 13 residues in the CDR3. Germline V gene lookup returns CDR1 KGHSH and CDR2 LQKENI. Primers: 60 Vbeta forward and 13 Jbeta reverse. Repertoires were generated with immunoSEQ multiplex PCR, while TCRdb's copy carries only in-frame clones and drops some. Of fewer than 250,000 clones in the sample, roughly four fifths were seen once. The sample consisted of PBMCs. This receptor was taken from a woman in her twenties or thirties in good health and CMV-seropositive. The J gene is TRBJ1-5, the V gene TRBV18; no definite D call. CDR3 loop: CASSPANNQPQHF. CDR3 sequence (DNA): TGTGCCAGCTCACCCGCTAACAATCAGCCCCAGCATTTT.